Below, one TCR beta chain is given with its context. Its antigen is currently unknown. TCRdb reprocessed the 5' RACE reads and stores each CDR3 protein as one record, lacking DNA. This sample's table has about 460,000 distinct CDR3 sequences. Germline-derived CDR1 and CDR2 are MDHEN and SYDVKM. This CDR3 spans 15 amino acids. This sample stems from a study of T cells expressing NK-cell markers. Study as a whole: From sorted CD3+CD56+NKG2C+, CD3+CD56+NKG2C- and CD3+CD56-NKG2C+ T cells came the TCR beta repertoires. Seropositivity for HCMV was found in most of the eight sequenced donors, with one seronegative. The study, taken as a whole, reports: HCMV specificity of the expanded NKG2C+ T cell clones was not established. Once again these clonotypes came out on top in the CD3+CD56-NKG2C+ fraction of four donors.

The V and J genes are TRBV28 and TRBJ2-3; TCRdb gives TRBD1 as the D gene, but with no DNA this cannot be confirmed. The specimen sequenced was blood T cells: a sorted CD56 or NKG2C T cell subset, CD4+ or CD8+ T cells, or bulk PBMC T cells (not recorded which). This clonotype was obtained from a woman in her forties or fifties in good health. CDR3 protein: CASSLPTGWTDTQYF.